This TCR beta chain stems from a study of Graves' ophthalmopathy and Graves' hyperthyroidism. Study context: Prior to any treatment, peripheral blood was collected at the time of initial diagnosis. Study-level findings and limits: Blood samples also showed most expanded thyroid clonotypes exceeding 0.001 frequency.

This clonotype occurred many times. Its antigen remains unknown. In germline, CDR1 is SGHVS, CDR2 FNYEAQ. Trimming removed 5 bases from V and 2 bases from J, with 13 bases in between. CDR3 length: 14 residues. For repertoire sequencing, the TCR beta CDR3 regions were amplified from RNA transcripts. Amplification began with first-round RT-PCR using HTBI primers, then second-round multiplex PCR was performed. From the multiplex PCR reads, TCRdb called clonotypes with MiXCR, one entry per CDR3 protein. The table records roughly 350,000 distinct CDR3 sequences, approximately 17% of them present only once. Sequencing used peripheral blood. The genes are TRBV7-6 and TRBJ2-7; D might be TRBD2 (5 bases). The receptor's source is an adult woman with stable Graves' hyperthyroidism. The CDR3 protein is CASSHPYGTYEQYF. CDR3 in DNA: TGTGCCAGCAGCCATCCCTACGGGACCTACGAGCAGTACTTC.